This TCR beta chain comes out of a study of blood T cell repertoires in COVID-19. Looking at the study overall: Acute and convalescent COVID-19 specimens originated in the United States, Italy and Spain.

Repertoires were generated with immunoSEQ multiplex PCR, while TCRdb's copy carries only in-frame clones and drops some. There are 40,000 or so clones in the sample; almost 85% occur only once, and approximately 9.9% lies in the top ten. The ends were cut back, 4 bases at V and 7 bases at J, with 14 bases in the middle. Germline CDR1 reads SGHDT; CDR2 reads YYEEEE. This CDR3 contains 14 residues. The origin of this receptor is a human donor in a cohort sampled during active COVID-19. The specimen was peripheral blood. This chain connects TRBV5-6 to TRBJ1-4; a possible D gene is TRBD1 (6 bases). The CDR3 region is CASSASGAGEKLFF. As DNA, the CDR3 is TGTGCCAGCAGCGCATCAGGGGCGGGTGAAAAACTGTTTTTT.